A selection of T cell receptor beta chains follows, all from one sample in a study of OX40 agonist ivuxolimab in advanced cancers. The repertoire was sequenced with immunoSEQ multiplex PCR; TCRdb's copy has only in-frame clones and lacks some. The sample contains 25,000 to 35,000 clones, around 82% of which appear only once. This specimen was CD4+ or CD8+ T cells sorted from blood, taken in a trial of the OX40 agonist ivuxolimab. Every receptor here comes from an adult with an advanced solid tumor such as melanoma, head and neck, liver or kidney cancer. The conserved cysteine and the conserved F or W are not part of the CDR3 here. Fields, in order: CDR3 protein, J gene, V gene.

ASSYGQAYGYT,TRBJ1-2,TRBV6-5
ASSATGSDYGYT,TRBJ1-2,TRBV6-5
ASSTDVNTEAF,TRBJ1-1,TRBV27
ASMADTQY,TRBJ2-3,TRBV10-2
ASSLGREGRTGELF,TRBJ2-2,TRBV5-6
ASSVGGDRGRYEQY,TRBJ2-7,TRBV9
ASSIRESAEAF,TRBJ1-1,TRBV19
ASSLLSYEQY,TRBJ2-7,TRBV5-5
ASRLTGLGNTIY,TRBJ1-3,TRBV6-5
ATSPVSSYEQY,TRBJ2-7,TRBV15
AINPEAGIYNEQF,TRBJ2-1,TRBV10-3
ASSLSSGNEQY,TRBJ2-7,TRBV27